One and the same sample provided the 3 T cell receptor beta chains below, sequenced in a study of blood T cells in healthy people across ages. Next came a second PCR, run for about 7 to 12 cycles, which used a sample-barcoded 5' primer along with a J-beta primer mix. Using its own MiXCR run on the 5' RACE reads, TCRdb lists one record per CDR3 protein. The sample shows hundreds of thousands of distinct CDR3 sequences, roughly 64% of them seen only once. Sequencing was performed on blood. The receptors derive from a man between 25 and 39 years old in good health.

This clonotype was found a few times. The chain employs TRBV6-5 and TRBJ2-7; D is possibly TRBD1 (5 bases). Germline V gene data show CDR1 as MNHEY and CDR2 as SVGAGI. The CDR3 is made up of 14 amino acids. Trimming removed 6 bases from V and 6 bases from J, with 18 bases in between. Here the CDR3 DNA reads TGTGCCAGCAGCCGCGCCCAGGGTGAGTCCGAGCAGTACTTC. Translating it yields CASSRAQGESEQYF.

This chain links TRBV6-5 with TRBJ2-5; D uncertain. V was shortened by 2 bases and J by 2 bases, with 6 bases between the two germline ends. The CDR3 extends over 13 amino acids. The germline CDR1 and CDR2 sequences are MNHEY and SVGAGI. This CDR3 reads CASSYEPQETQYF. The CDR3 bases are TGTGCCAGCAGTTACGAGCCGCAAGAGACCCAGTACTTC.

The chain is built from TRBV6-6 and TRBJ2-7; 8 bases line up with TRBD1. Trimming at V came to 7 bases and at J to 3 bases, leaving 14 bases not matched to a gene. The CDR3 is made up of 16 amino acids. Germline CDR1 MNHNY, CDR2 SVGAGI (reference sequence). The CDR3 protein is CASTYAGTGRIYEQYF. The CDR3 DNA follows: TGTGCCAGCACCTACGCCGGGACAGGCCGAATCTACGAGCAGTACTTC.